This TCR beta chain was recovered during a study of cytotoxic CD8 clonotypes in ibrutinib-treated CLL. This clone is a singleton in its sample. Sequencing was performed with immunoSEQ multiplex PCR; in TCRdb, only in-frame clones are kept and a portion is missing. The data hold approximately 330,000 clones, with about 77% observed a single time. With V trimmed by 5 bases and J by 3 bases, 2 bases remained unmatched. Germline CDR1 and CDR2: PRHDT and FYEKMQ (reference sequence). The CDR3 consists of 15 residues. The TCR comes from a human donor with chronic lymphocytic leukemia. The rearrangement uses TRBV13 and TRBJ2-1; TRBD2 matches 12 bases. The sequenced sample was PBMCs, obtained before ibrutinib treatment. The CDR3 sequence is CASSQLAGGYNEQFF. In DNA, the CDR3 is TGTGCCAGCAGCCAACTAGCGGGAGGCTACAATGAGCAGTTCTTC. The full variable domain, with the rest looked up from reference TRBV13 and TRBJ2-1, is AAGVIQSPRHLIKEKRETATLKCYPIPRHDTVYWYQQGPGQDPQFLISFYEKMQSDKGSIPDRFSAQQFSDYHSELNMSSLELGDSALYFCASSQLAGGYNEQFFGPGTRLTVL.